The present entry profiles one T cell receptor beta chain with its context. This CDR3 fails to terminate in the conserved phenylalanine or tryptophan, so it likely reflects a read error. These data are taken from a study of patients and donors after allogeneic stem cell transplantation. TCRdb re-derived calls from the RT-PCR reads in MiXCR, one entry per CDR3 protein. The data show more than 150,000 distinct CDR3 sequences, with 41% seen just once and 33% held by the top ten. This CDR3 is built from 14 residues. With 7 bases removed from V and 1 base from J, the gap between germline ends came to 13 bases. Looked up from germline, CDR1 is MNHEY and CDR2 is SVGAGI.

The chain combines TRBV6-5 with TRBJ1-1, with D uncertain. This receptor was taken from a human donor who was either an allogeneic HSCT recipient or a stem cell or donor lymphocyte infusion donor (not recorded which). It is not recorded whose cells these are; they may come from a transplant donor. Sequencing was done on a sample of blood, either unsorted or a sorted T cell fraction (not recorded which). CDR3 sequence reads: CASTQGAGNTEAFL. Here the CDR3 DNA reads TGTGCCAGCACCCAAGGTGCGGGGAACACTGAAGCTTTCTTG.